The T cell receptor beta chain under discussion was sequenced for a study of T cells after yellow fever vaccination. TCRdb analysed the 5' RACE reads with MiXCR anew, one entry per CDR3 protein. This sample carries around 550,000 distinct CDR3 sequences, 19% of them seen once, and the ten largest clones take 13% to 15%. The source of this sequence is a man aged 25 to 40 who received the YFV17D yellow fever vaccine. The sequencing here drew on PBMCs, taken 15 days after the yellow fever booster vaccination.

Here the CDR3 DNA reads TGTGCCAGCACCATGGGGAGTTCCTACGAGCAGTACTTC. This gives the protein CASTMGSSYEQYF. V usage is TRBV28 and J usage is TRBJ2-7, with a tentative D call TRBD2 (5 bases). CDR3 length equals 13 residues. V lost 7 bases, J lost 1 base, and 11 bases lay in between. CDR1 MDHEN and CDR2 SYDVKM come from the germline V gene.